The following is a T cell receptor beta chain sequence with its context. The data belong to a study of beta chain features in type 1 diabetes. Study in general: No age, gender or cell yield differences were seen between patients and healthy donors.

Expressed TCRB transcripts were sequenced, since all the RNA that had been isolated was reverse transcribed. Method: immunoSEQ multiplex PCR; TCRdb's copy keeps in-frame clones and lacks some. The sample holds a few hundred thousand clones, 11% to 15% seen once. This sequence originates from a man aged 25 to 45 in good health. Sequenced sample: central memory CD4+ T cells from blood.

CDR3 residues: CAISFGDSGHEQYF. The CDR3 DNA reads as TGTGCCATCAGTTTCGGGGACTCTGGGCACGAGCAGTACTTC. This chain links TRBV10-3 with TRBJ2-7, with D possibly matching TRBD2 (6 bases). Deletions cut 5 bases from V and 5 bases from J, with 16 bases between. The CDR3 covers 14 residues. Germline CDR1 is ENHRY and CDR2 is SYGVKD.